This T cell receptor (beta chain) is drawn from a study of control samples from healthy donors and cancer patients. Profiled with immunoSEQ multiplex PCR; TCRdb holds only in-frame clones, not every one. The repertoire holds more than 95,000 clones, with around 87% as singletons. The CDR3 has 14 residues. With 2 bases removed from V and 8 bases from J, the gap between germline ends came to 10 bases. CDR1 and CDR2 (germline): LGHDT, YNNKEL (reference sequence). The J gene is TRBJ1-6, the V gene TRBV3-1 (or the pseudogene TRBV3-2); D is unresolved. The receptor was derived from a man between 60 and 70 years old in good health. Sample: blood. This CDR3 reads CASSQPGKDSPLHF. The CDR3 DNA is TGTGCCAGCAGCCAACCCGGTAAGGATTCACCCCTCCACTTT.